Listed below are T cell receptor beta chains from one sample, sequenced in a study of T-cell memory formation after mild COVID-19. TCRdb reanalysed the 5' RACE reads using MiXCR and keeps one entry per CDR3 protein. This sample has fewer than 250,000 distinct CDR3 sequences, with about a sixth found just once. The material sequenced was PBMCs or a T cell subset sorted from them (not recorded which). These receptors were taken from an adult woman who had mild COVID-19 (a few samples of this study predate the infection). Cell type and time point are not known. Each CDR3 is given with its conserved first and last residue. A D gene is named only where the DNA matches it firmly. Some rows mark clone size as missing; the rest say once, few, many or name a class of expanded clone.

TRBV6-2/TRBV6-3	once	-	TRBJ1-1	TGTGCCAGCGGGAGTTGGGCAGGGAACACTGAAGCTTTCTTT	CASGSWAGNTEAFF
TRBV3-1	-	TRBD2	TRBJ2-3	TGTGCCAGCAGCCTCAACGCCGGGGGGAACAGAGATACGCAGTATTTT	CASSLNAGGNRDTQYF
TRBV7-9	few	-	TRBJ2-3	TGTGCCAGCAGCCGACTTGCAGATACGCAGTATTTT	CASSRLADTQYF
TRBV21-1	few	-	TRBJ2-7	TGTGCCAGCAGCAAAGGTATCTGGAGCTCCTACGAGCAGTACTTC	CASSKGIWSSYEQYF
TRBV5-1	many	-	TRBJ2-4	TGCGCCAGCAGCTTGGATCTTATGAAAGACATTCAGTACTTC	CASSLDLMKDIQYF
TRBV7-2	-	-	TRBJ1-1	TGTGCCAGCAGCTGGGGGCGGATGAACACTGAAGCTTTCTTT	CASSWGRMNTEAFF
TRBV7-9	-	-	TRBJ1-4	TGTGCCAGCAGCGCGAATGGGGAAAAACTGTTTTTT	CASSANGEKLFF
TRBV7-8	-	-	TRBJ2-1	TGTGCCAGCAGCTTAGCGGAAAGAATCGTGCAGTTCTTC	CASSLAERIVQFF
TRBV4-1	-	-	TRBJ2-5	TGCGCCAGCACCCAAGAGTCGGCTATCCAAGAGACCCAGTACTTC	CASTQESAIQETQYF
TRBV9	few	-	TRBJ2-5	TGTGCCAGCAGCGTATCCGACTTCCAAGAGACCCAGTACTTC	CASSVSDFQETQYF
TRBV12-3/TRBV12-4	few	TRBD1	TRBJ1-6	TGTGCCAGCAGCCCAGCAGGGGGCGGCTATAATTCACCCCTCCACTTT	CASSPAGGGYNSPLHF
TRBV6-2/TRBV6-3	-	TRBD2	TRBJ2-7	TGTGCCAGCAGTTCGCCGCGGGGACTAGCGGGAGTCCCCTACGAGCAGTACTTC	CASSSPRGLAGVPYEQYF
TRBV4-1	few	TRBD2	TRBJ2-3	TGCGCCAGCAGCCAAGGTTGGGGTAGCGGGGGTTCAGGTACGCAGTATTTT	CASSQGWGSGGSGTQYF
TRBV12-3/TRBV12-4	many	-	TRBJ2-7	TGTGCCAGCAGTTTAGATCTGCTATCCTACGAGCAGTACTTC	CASSLDLLSYEQYF
TRBV7-2	few	TRBD1	TRBJ2-1	TGTGCCAGCAGCCGGGGACAGGGTAACCATGAGCAGTTCTTC	CASSRGQGNHEQFF
TRBV24-1	-	-	TRBJ2-1	TGTGCCACCAGTGCCCAAAATGAGCAGTTCTTC	CATSAQNEQFF
TRBV30	-	-	TRBJ2-3	TGTGCCTGGAGCGGGGGGCCGCCAGATACGCAGTATTTT	CAWSGGPPDTQYF